A selection of T cell receptor beta chains follows, all from one sample in a study of blood T cell repertoires in COVID-19. Using immunoSEQ multiplex PCR, the repertoire was profiled, and TCRdb retains in-frame clones only, with some absent. Of roughly 80,000 clones listed, around four fifths are singletons. The source material was peripheral blood. The receptors stem from a human donor in a cohort sampled during active COVID-19. The CDR3 runs from the conserved cysteine through the conserved F or W. The order of the fields is V gene, D gene, clone size, J gene, CDR3 DNA, CDR3 protein. A D gene is named only where the DNA matches it firmly. Clone size is given for some rows only: seen once, a few or many times, or a class if the clone is expanded.

v_gene: TRBV5-1
d_gene: TRBD1
abundance: -
j_gene: TRBJ2-1
CDR3nt: TGCGCCAGCAGCTTGGGGACAGGGTCCTACAATGAGCAGTTCTTC
CDR3aa: CASSLGTGSYNEQFF

v_gene: TRBV7-3
d_gene: TRBD2
abundance: -
j_gene: TRBJ2-2
CDR3nt: TGTGCCAGCACCTCCCCAGCGGGAGGTCTCACCGGGGAGCTGTTTTTT
CDR3aa: CASTSPAGGLTGELFF

v_gene: TRBV6-1
d_gene: -
abundance: -
j_gene: TRBJ1-5
CDR3nt: TGTGCCAGCAGCAGGGTCAATCAGCCCCAGCATTTT
CDR3aa: CASSRVNQPQHF

v_gene: TRBV9
d_gene: TRBD1
abundance: -
j_gene: TRBJ1-2
CDR3nt: TGTGCCAGCAGCGCCGACAGGGGGCACGGCTACACCTTC
CDR3aa: CASSADRGHGYTF

v_gene: TRBV2
d_gene: TRBD1
abundance: -
j_gene: TRBJ2-2
CDR3nt: TGTGCCAGCAGTCTCAGGACAGGGGGTAACACCGGGGAGCTGTTTTTT
CDR3aa: CASSLRTGGNTGELFF

v_gene: TRBV19
d_gene: TRBD1
abundance: few
j_gene: TRBJ1-1
CDR3nt: TGTGCCAGTAGTTCAGTGCGACAGGGAGGCACTGAAGCTTTCTTT
CDR3aa: CASSSVRQGGTEAFF

v_gene: TRBV19
d_gene: -
abundance: once
j_gene: TRBJ2-1
CDR3nt: TGTGCCAGTAGTATAGAGACATACAATGAGCAGTTCTTC
CDR3aa: CASSIETYNEQFF

v_gene: TRBV19
d_gene: -
abundance: few
j_gene: TRBJ2-2
CDR3nt: TGTGCCAGTTCCCAAGCCGGGACAAGGGGCGGGGAGCTGTTTTTT
CDR3aa: CASSQAGTRGGELFF

v_gene: TRBV6-5
d_gene: -
abundance: -
j_gene: TRBJ2-1
CDR3nt: TGTGCCAGCAGTTTCACTAGGTACAATGAGCAGTTCTTC
CDR3aa: CASSFTRYNEQFF

v_gene: TRBV19
d_gene: -
abundance: once
j_gene: TRBJ2-1
CDR3nt: TGTGCCAGTACCCCACACGAGGGGGGGGACTCCTACAATGAGCAGTTCTTC
CDR3aa: CASTPHEGGDSYNEQFF

v_gene: TRBV9
d_gene: TRBD1
abundance: -
j_gene: TRBJ2-7
CDR3nt: TGTGCCAGCAGCGTAGGGGGACAGCCCTACGAGCAGTACTTC
CDR3aa: CASSVGGQPYEQYF

v_gene: TRBV27
d_gene: -
abundance: -
j_gene: TRBJ2-7
CDR3nt: TGTGCCAGCTCCTCAGGACAGACTATCTACGAGCAGTACTTC
CDR3aa: CASSSGQTIYEQYF

v_gene: TRBV12-3/TRBV12-4
d_gene: TRBD1
abundance: -
j_gene: TRBJ2-1
CDR3nt: TGTGCCAGCAGTGGACAGGGTTACAATGAGCAGTTCTTC
CDR3aa: CASSGQGYNEQFF

v_gene: TRBV5-6
d_gene: TRBD2
abundance: -
j_gene: TRBJ2-5
CDR3nt: TGTGCCAGCAGCTTGGCTGGGACTAGCGGGTGGTCGGCCCAGTACTTC
CDR3aa: CASSLAGTSGWSAQYF

v_gene: TRBV5-1
d_gene: -
abundance: -
j_gene: TRBJ1-5
CDR3nt: TGCGCCAGCAGCCCCGACGGGCAGCCCCAGCATTTT
CDR3aa: CASSPDGQPQHF

v_gene: TRBV7-9
d_gene: TRBD1
abundance: -
j_gene: TRBJ2-1
CDR3nt: TGTGCCAGCACTTGGGACAGGGGTAGGGGCGAGCAGTTCTTC
CDR3aa: CASTWDRGRGEQFF

v_gene: TRBV6-5
d_gene: -
abundance: -
j_gene: TRBJ1-4
CDR3nt: TGTGCCAGCAGTAACCGACAACGACTGTTTTTT
CDR3aa: CASSNRQRLFF

v_gene: TRBV19
d_gene: -
abundance: -
j_gene: TRBJ2-1
CDR3nt: TGTGCCAGTAGCTCCCAGATGAGGCTAGATTTAATTGAGCAGTTCTTC
CDR3aa: CASSSQMRLDLIEQFF

v_gene: TRBV5-4
d_gene: TRBD1
abundance: -
j_gene: TRBJ1-2
CDR3nt: TGTGCCAGCAGCGACAGGGGCTACGCTTATGGCTACACCTTC
CDR3aa: CASSDRGYAYGYTF

v_gene: TRBV9
d_gene: -
abundance: -
j_gene: TRBJ2-1
CDR3nt: TGTGCCAGCAGCCGGGGAGGGGGAGGGGGAGAGCAGTTCTTC
CDR3aa: CASSRGGGGGEQFF

v_gene: TRBV19
d_gene: -
abundance: -
j_gene: TRBJ2-6
CDR3nt: TGTGCCAGTAGTATCCTCGCCAGGGCAGTTAGCTCTGGGGCCAACGTCCTGACTTTC
CDR3aa: CASSILARAVSSGANVLTF

v_gene: TRBV7-9
d_gene: TRBD1
abundance: once
j_gene: TRBJ1-3
CDR3nt: TGTGCCAGCAGCTTAGGACAGGGGGCTGGAAACACCATATATTTT
CDR3aa: CASSLGQGAGNTIYF

v_gene: TRBV3-1/TRBV3-2
d_gene: -
abundance: -
j_gene: TRBJ2-5
CDR3nt: TGTGCCAGCAGCCCCCTGGGGGGAGTCGCCGAAGAGACCCAGTACTTC
CDR3aa: CASSPLGGVAEETQYF

v_gene: TRBV30
d_gene: TRBD1
abundance: -
j_gene: TRBJ2-3
CDR3nt: TGTGCCTGGAACCTACAGGGGTCCAGCACAGATACGCAGTATTTT
CDR3aa: CAWNLQGSSTDTQYF